A selection of T cell receptor beta chains follows, all from one sample in a study of shared clonotypes between healthy human individuals. Only in-frame clones appear in the TCRdb table, and some are missing; sequencing was by immunoSEQ multiplex PCR. Of a few million clones in the sample, 90% to 95% are singletons; the top ten hold approximately 1.7%. Sequenced: naive CD8+ T cells from PBMCs. Source of these receptors: a man aged 18 to 29 in good health. Some clones in this sample may be carry-over from other donors' samples. CDR3s leave out the opening cysteine and the closing phenylalanine or tryptophan. The order of the fields is V gene, J gene, CDR3 protein.

V gene: TRBV4-2
J gene: TRBJ1-2
CDR3 protein: ASSQALARNFYGYT

V gene: TRBV6-4
J gene: TRBJ1-6
CDR3 protein: ASSVPSSSYNSPLH

V gene: TRBV27
J gene: TRBJ2-3
CDR3 protein: ASSLLGHRGPNTDTQY

V gene: TRBV7-9
J gene: TRBJ1-4
CDR3 protein: ASSPVVGANEKLF

V gene: TRBV10-3
J gene: TRBJ1-1
CDR3 protein: AISEATGANTEAF

V gene: TRBV9
J gene: TRBJ2-6
CDR3 protein: ASSVGPGLSGANVLT

V gene: TRBV27
J gene: TRBJ2-7
CDR3 protein: ASSFSGSTYEQY

V gene: TRBV7-2
J gene: TRBJ1-2
CDR3 protein: ASSLAMTGRYGYT

V gene: TRBV7-2
J gene: TRBJ1-3
CDR3 protein: ASSPGTGLRNTIY

V gene: TRBV7-2
J gene: TRBJ2-3
CDR3 protein: ASRDTGYTDTQY